Listed here are 8 T cell receptor beta chains from one sample, sequenced in a study of shared clonotypes between healthy human individuals (TCRdb year 2020). Library generation was performed with the immunoSEQ multiplex PCR assay. TCRdb took over this immuneACCESS table, retaining in-frame rearrangements with V and J assigned. Such tables are incomplete; in checked studies, under half of the missing clones stem from an unresolved V gene, and the remainder is unexplained. The sample table holds about 2,500,000 clones, of which approximately 94% were seen once. The ten largest account for around 0.14% of the sample. The sample consisted of naive CD4+ T cells sorted from blood. This specimen's cell subset or site label, per the study, means: CD45RA+ positively selected. The receptors originated from a man younger than 35 in good health.

This rearrangement joins TRBV18 to TRBJ1-6; unclear D gene. Germline V CDR1 and CDR2: KGHSH, LQKENI. The CDR3 runs 15 residues. V shed 0 bases and J shed 5 bases, with 8 bases lying between them. As DNA, the CDR3 is TGTGCCAGCTCACCACCCGGACGGAATAATTCACCCCTCCACTTT. Encoded protein: CASSPPGRNNSPLHF.

The chain couples TRBV2 to TRBJ2-2, with 7 bases identical to TRBD2. The CDR3 sequence is 14 residues long. The V segment lost 4 bases and the J segment 3 bases; nucleotides outside the gene matches: 2. CDR1 and CDR2 from the germline V gene are SNHLY and FYNNEI. The CDR3 nucleotides are TGTGCCAGCAGTGTGCTAGCGGACACCGGGGAGCTGTTTTTT. Translated: CASSVLADTGELFF.

J is TRBJ2-1 and V is TRBV6-6, with 9 bases lining up with TRBD1. V lost 5 bases, J lost 9 bases, and 11 bases stayed unmatched. The CDR3 length is 15 residues. Germline V CDR1 and CDR2: MNHNY, SVGAGI (reference sequence). The CDR3 spells CASSPPWTGVGEQFF. In DNA form, the CDR3 reads TGTGCCAGCAGTCCTCCCTGGACAGGGGTCGGTGAGCAGTTCTTC.

This clone was counted once. The V call is TRBV9, the J call TRBJ1-6, with D unclear. V was pared by 3 bases and J by 8 bases, with 9 bases between. Germline CDR1 reads SGDLS; CDR2 reads YYNGEE. The CDR3 is 13 residues long. CDR3 coding DNA: TGTGCCAGCAGCGGCTCACCGCATTCACCCCTCCACTTT. Protein: CASSGSPHSPLHF.

The V and J genes are TRBV11-2 and TRBJ2-1, with 14 nucleotides matching TRBD2. This CDR3 spans 18 amino acids. Germline assignment: CDR1 SGHAT and CDR2 FQNNGV. V was clipped by 5 bases and J by 3 bases; unmatched bases: 9. The CDR3 nucleotides read TGTGCCAGCAGCAACGGACTAGCGGGGGGTAATAACTACAATGAGCAGTTCTTC. Translation: CASSNGLAGGNNYNEQFF.

The rearrangement uses TRBV2 and TRBJ2-3; D may be TRBD1 (8 bases). With 5 bases removed from V and 7 bases from J, the gap between germline ends came to 19 bases. The CDR3 sequence is 15 residues long. Germline CDR1 SNHLY, CDR2 FYNNEI. The CDR3 protein is CASSLDRGGDYTQYF. DNA of the CDR3: TGTGCCAGCAGTTTAGACAGGGGAGGGGATTATACGCAGTATTTT.

This rearrangement joins TRBV2 to TRBJ2-3; 12 bases match TRBD2. Germline values: CDR1 SNHLY, CDR2 FYNNEI. J was trimmed by 6 bases and V by 6 bases; bases with no gene match: 4. The CDR3 spans 14 residues. The chain's CDR3 is CASRTSGGLDTQYF. The CDR3 DNA reads TGTGCCAGCAGGACTAGCGGGGGTTTGGATACGCAGTATTTT. Complete variable domain (other parts from reference TRBV2 and TRBJ2-3): EPEVTQTPSHQVTQMGQEVILRCVPISNHLYFYWYRQILGQKVEFLVSFYNNEISEKSEIFDDQFSVERPDGSNFTLKIRSTKLEDSAMYFCASRTSGGLDTQYFGPGTRLTVL.

The chain is built from TRBV28 and TRBJ1-6; D call uncertain. Trimming left V 6 bases short and J 6 bases short, with 12 bases between. This CDR3 has 14 amino acids. The germline V gene has CDR1 MDHEN and CDR2 SYDVKM. The CDR3 protein is CASRHDSGNSPLHF. The CDR3 bases are TGTGCCAGCAGGCACGACTCGGGTAATTCACCCCTCCACTTT.